This TCR beta chain was identified in a study of beta chain features in type 1 diabetes. Study summary: Fewer than 110 million sorted cells were examined across all samples. Study-wide findings and caveats: Moderately but significantly shorter TCRB CDR3s were found in Type 1 diabetes patients in all four CD4+ subsets. VDJ junctions from patients with type 1 diabetes contained fewer insertions and more deletions. Across patients, naive, central memory and Treg TCRB repertoires exhibited apparently greater similarity than was observed across healthy donors.

Remarks on this clone: Its antigen remains unidentified.

Isolated RNA was reverse transcribed in full, so expressed TCRB transcripts were sequenced. Generated by immunoSEQ multiplex PCR, the TCRdb table keeps only in-frame clones and is missing some. The sample includes about 260,000 clones, around 21% of them seen just once. J lost 9 bases, V lost 0 bases, and 8 bases had no gene match. The length of the CDR3 is 18 residues. Germline CDR1 is SGHTA and CDR2 is FQGTGA. One heparinised draw, averaging around 120 mL, was taken per donor. This sequence was found in a woman in her forties with type 1 diabetes. The V call is TRBV7-3, the J call TRBJ2-2; 15 nucleotides match TRBD2. The sequencing input was naive CD4+ T cells from blood. CDR3 sequence: CASSLTPGLAGGSRELFF. Written as DNA, the CDR3 is TGTGCCAGCAGCTTAACCCCGGGACTAGCGGGGGGTTCACGGGAGCTGTTTTTT. The full variable domain, completed using reference TRBV7-3 and TRBJ2-2, is GAGVSQTPSNKVTEKGKYVELRCDPISGHTALYWYRQSLGQGPEFLIYFQGTGAADDSGLPNDRFFAVRPEGSVSTLKIQRTERGDSAVYLCASSLTPGLAGGSRELFFGEGSRLTVL.